This TCR beta chain was found in a study of blood T cell repertoires in COVID-19. About the study: The study drew acute and convalescent COVID-19 samples from the United States, Italy and Spain.

The CDR3 has 23 amino acids. In the study's own analysis: For nucleated cells, counts were estimated from reference gene primer amplification. Profiling relied on immunoSEQ multiplex PCR, and the TCRdb table lists in-frame clones only, not all of them. The V and J calls and the clone size are those of that table, but D and trimming were determined from the DNA. In the table there are about 140,000 clones, approximately 84% of which are singletons. Sequences were obtained from peripheral blood. V usage is TRBV21-1 and J usage is TRBJ2-5; the table's D call TRBD1 went unverified against the DNA. TRBV21-1 has pseudogene status. The clonotype originates from a woman aged 55-75 years with acute or convalescent COVID-19. Here the CDR3 reads CASGRNGGGPRCAYTTGPEAQYF. The CDR3 DNA reads as TGTGCCAGCGGCCGGAACGGTGGGGGCCCACGTTGCGCGTATACGACTGGTCCGGAGGCCCAGTACTTC.